This is a list of T cell receptor beta chains from one sample in a study of cytomegalovirus exposure and HLA in healthy donors. Some clones are missing from TCRdb's copy, which holds only in-frame ones; the method was immunoSEQ multiplex PCR. The data contain around 160,000 clones, roughly four fifths of them seen just once; the ten biggest clones take up less than 5%. Sequenced: PBMCs. Every receptor here comes from a man aged 50 to 60 in good health and CMV-seropositive. Both conserved end residues are part of each CDR3. Fields, in order: D gene, J gene, V gene, clone size, CDR3 protein, CDR3 DNA. The D gene is left open where the match is weak. Only some rows state a clone size, as once, few, many or a class for expanded clones.

>.|TRBJ2-7|TRBV5-1|.
CASSWDSRGAEQYF
TGCGCCAGCAGCTGGGACTCCCGGGGGGCCGAGCAGTACTTC
>.|TRBJ1-2|TRBV4-1|.
CASSQSRREGSDYGYTF
TGCGCCAGCAGCCAATCTCGGAGGGAAGGATCGGACTATGGCTACACCTTC
>.|TRBJ1-2|TRBV30|.
CAWFRRANYGYTF
TGTGCCTGGTTCCGGCGGGCCAACTATGGCTACACCTTC
>.|TRBJ2-3|TRBV5-6|.
CASSLPGDDTQYF
TGTGCCAGCAGCTTACCCGGGGATGATACGCAGTATTTT
>.|TRBJ2-2|TRBV6-5|.
CASSYVPGNTGELFF
TGTGCCAGCAGTTACGTCCCAGGGAACACCGGGGAGCTGTTTTTT
>.|TRBJ2-1|TRBV5-6|.
CASSLAYSGPGVRDEQFF
TGTGCCAGCAGCTTGGCCTACAGTGGACCGGGGGTGAGGGATGAGCAGTTCTTC
>.|TRBJ2-1|TRBV5-1|.
CASSLVGSSYNEQFF
TGCGCCAGCAGCTTGGTGGGGAGCTCCTACAATGAGCAGTTCTTC
>.|TRBJ1-3|TRBV9|few
CASSSGGVSGNTIYF
TGTGCCAGCAGCTCCGGGGGGGTCTCTGGAAACACCATATATTTT
>TRBD2|TRBJ2-7|TRBV27|.
CASTGGVEQYF
TGTGCCAGCACTGGGGGGGTCGAGCAGTACTTC
>.|TRBJ2-7|TRBV27|.
CASSLDRTREQYF
TGTGCCAGCAGTCTCGACAGGACTAGGGAGCAGTACTTC
>TRBD1|TRBJ1-1|TRBV13|.
CASSLRQGNKAFF
TGTGCCAGCAGCCTGAGACAGGGCAATAAAGCTTTCTTT
>.|TRBJ2-3|TRBV9|.
CASSVASGVGGAAESNTQYF
TGTGCCAGCAGCGTAGCTTCTGGGGTTGGGGGGGCTGCCGAAAGCAATACGCAGTATTTT
>TRBD1|TRBJ1-3|TRBV19|.
CASTGQRYSGNTIYF
TGTGCCAGTACGGGACAGCGGTACTCTGGAAACACCATATATTTT
>.|TRBJ1-1|TRBV6-5|.
CASSYFDSMNTEAFF
TGTGCCAGCAGTTACTTTGACAGCATGAACACTGAAGCTTTCTTT
>.|TRBJ1-1|TRBV2|.
CASSGLNTEAFF
TGTGCCAGCAGCGGACTAAACACTGAAGCTTTCTTT
>TRBD1|TRBJ2-2|TRBV7-3|.
CASSAWSGGGELFF
TGTGCCAGCAGCGCATGGTCAGGGGGTGGGGAGCTGTTTTTT
>TRBD2|TRBJ2-3|TRBV19|.
CASSTRGGDTQYF
TGTGCCAGTAGTACGCGGGGGGGGGATACGCAGTATTTT
>.|TRBJ1-6|TRBV2|few
CASSLPATGSSPLHF
TGTGCCAGCAGTTTACCGGCCACAGGGAGTTCACCCCTCCACTTT
>.|TRBJ2-7|TRBV14|once
CASSGKRHEQYF
TGTGCCAGCAGTGGCAAGCGCCACGAGCAGTACTTC
>.|TRBJ2-5|TRBV27|.
CASSLSMGSQGGETQYF
TGTGCCAGCAGTTTATCGATGGGGTCGCAGGGCGGAGAGACCCAGTACTTC
>.|TRBJ1-2|TRBV4-1|.
CASSPSWGERGYTF
TGCGCCAGCAGCCCTTCCTGGGGCGAGCGCGGCTACACCTTC
>.|TRBJ1-2|TRBV5-1|.
CASSLGLLKFYGYTF
TGCGCCAGCAGCTTGGGCTTACTCAAATTCTATGGCTACACCTTC
>.|TRBJ1-1|TRBV10-1|.
CASLENLGQLNTEAFF
TGCGCCAGCTTGGAAAACCTCGGACAGTTGAACACTGAAGCTTTCTTT
>.|TRBJ1-1|TRBV30|.
CAWLDSYTEAFF
TGTGCCTGGTTGGACAGCTACACTGAAGCTTTCTTT
>.|TRBJ2-3|TRBV5-4|few
CASSLSVSTDTQYF
TGTGCCAGCAGCTTGTCGGTTAGCACAGATACGCAGTATTTT
>TRBD1|TRBJ2-1|TRBV30|.
CAWSVLGGQGDEQFF
TGTGCCTGGAGTGTACTTGGGGGACAGGGGGATGAGCAGTTCTTC
>TRBD1|TRBJ2-7|TRBV9|.
CASSPTGIGYEQYF
TGTGCCAGCAGCCCGACAGGGATTGGCTACGAGCAGTACTTC
>TRBD2|TRBJ2-5|TRBV7-2|.
CASSLFSGGSREQYF
TGTGCCAGCAGCTTATTTAGCGGGGGGTCCCGGGAGCAGTACTTC
>TRBD1|TRBJ2-7|TRBV19|.
CASSPPDRGYEQYF
TGTGCCAGTAGTCCTCCGGACAGGGGTTACGAGCAGTACTTC
>.|TRBJ2-7|TRBV5-6|.
CASSVGTLYEQYF
TGTGCCAGCAGCGTCGGGACACTCTACGAGCAGTACTTC
>TRBD1|TRBJ2-7|TRBV9|.
CASSGAQGADFLEQYF
TGTGCCAGCAGCGGGGCACAGGGGGCAGATTTTCTCGAGCAGTACTTC
>.|TRBJ2-1|TRBV5-1|.
CASAEGPSYNEQFF
TGCGCCAGCGCGGAGGGCCCATCCTACAATGAGCAGTTCTTC
>TRBD1|TRBJ1-5|TRBV28|few
CASSLPGDRASNQPQHF
TGTGCCAGCAGTCTCCCGGGGGACAGGGCTAGCAATCAGCCCCAGCATTTT
>TRBD1|TRBJ2-1|TRBV27|.
CASRTGLSYNEQFF
TGTGCCAGCAGGACAGGGTTATCCTACAATGAGCAGTTCTTC
>.|TRBJ2-7|TRBV25-1|.
CASSLGTYEYF
TGTGCCAGCAGTTTAGGGACTTACGAGTACTTC
>.|TRBJ1-1|TRBV12-5|.
CASGLLGNTEAFF
TGTGCTAGTGGCCTACTTGGGAACACTGAAGCTTTCTTT
>.|TRBJ2-7|TRBV30|.
CAWTRGYEQYF
TGTGCCTGGACAAGAGGGTACGAGCAGTACTTC
>.|TRBJ1-3|TRBV30|.
CAWRIGGVNSGNTIYF
TGTGCCTGGAGGATAGGGGGGGTGAACTCTGGAAACACCATATATTTT
>TRBD1|TRBJ1-2|TRBV4-3|.
CASSRAGQGLYGYTF
TGCGCCAGCAGCCGAGCGGGACAGGGACTCTATGGCTACACCTTC
>TRBD1|TRBJ2-7|TRBV9|.
CASSAGQGASYEQYF
TGTGCCAGCAGCGCGGGACAGGGGGCCTCCTACGAGCAGTACTTC
>.|TRBJ2-5|TRBV19|.
CASSNQGRQETQYF
TGTGCCAGTAGTAATCAGGGGCGCCAAGAGACCCAGTACTTC
>TRBD1|TRBJ1-5|TRBV6-1|.
CASSSTGTVNQPQHF
TGTGCCAGCAGCTCCACCGGGACAGTCAATCAGCCCCAGCATTTT
>TRBD2|TRBJ2-5|TRBV7-9|.
CASSQGLAGGETQYF
TGTGCCAGCAGCCAAGGACTAGCGGGAGGAGAGACCCAGTACTTC
>.|TRBJ2-2|TRBV5-6|.
CASRRSGELFF
TGTGCCAGCAGGCGATCGGGGGAGCTGTTTTTT
>.|TRBJ1-2|TRBV28|few
CASSRTNYGYTF
TGTGCCAGCAGCAGGACTAACTATGGCTACACCTTC
>TRBD1|TRBJ1-2|TRBV28|once
CASRRTGPAEGYTF
TGTGCCAGCAGGCGGACAGGGCCGGCGGAGGGCTACACCTTC
>TRBD1|TRBJ1-2|TRBV11-2|.
CASRPTGAYGYTF
TGTGCCAGCAGACCTACAGGGGCCTATGGCTACACCTTC
>.|TRBJ1-1|TRBV7-9|.
CASSPITMATEAFF
TGTGCCAGCAGCCCAATCACTATGGCTACTGAAGCTTTCTTT
>TRBD1|TRBJ1-5|TRBV19|.
CASSARTGGNQPQHF
TGTGCCAGTAGTGCACGGACAGGGGGCAATCAGCCCCAGCATTTT
>.|TRBJ1-1|TRBV30|.
CAWGPRRVAFF
TGTGCCTGGGGCCCGCGACGGGTAGCTTTCTTT
>TRBD1|TRBJ2-7|TRBV28|.
CASTSGTAFREQYF
TGTGCCAGCACCTCCGGGACAGCATTTAGGGAGCAGTACTTC
>TRBD2|TRBJ2-3|TRBV9|.
CASSTRPGLAVGEDTQYF
TGTGCCAGCAGCACCCGTCCTGGACTAGCGGTGGGGGAGGATACGCAGTATTTT
>TRBD2|TRBJ2-5|TRBV6-5|.
CASSRAGIQETQYF
TGTGCCAGCAGTCGAGCGGGGATCCAAGAGACCCAGTACTTC
>.|TRBJ2-7|TRBV6-6|.
CASSYSRSYEQYF
TGTGCCAGCAGTTATTCCCGCTCCTACGAGCAGTACTTC
>.|TRBJ2-1|TRBV6-5|.
CASSLDSSYNEQFF
TGTGCCAGCAGTTTGGACAGCTCCTACAATGAGCAGTTCTTC
>TRBD2|TRBJ2-5|TRBV4-1|.
CASSHYERLAGVWETQYF
TGCGCCAGCAGCCATTATGAAAGACTAGCGGGAGTTTGGGAGACCCAGTACTTC
>TRBD1|TRBJ1-6|TRBV28|once
CASNKPGQYNSPLHF
TGTGCCAGCAATAAACCGGGACAGTATAATTCACCCCTCCACTTT
>.|TRBJ1-2|TRBV30|.
CAWSSQTGSYGYTF
TGTGCCTGGAGTTCGCAGACCGGGAGCTATGGCTACACCTTC
>.|TRBJ1-2|TRBV27|.
CASSAGGPRFGYTF
TGTGCCAGCAGTGCCGGGGGACCTCGCTTTGGCTACACCTTC
>.|TRBJ1-1|TRBV5-1|.
CASSFVGSGGPNTEAFF
TGCGCCAGCAGCTTTGTGGGATCAGGAGGACCCAACACTGAAGCTTTCTTT